The T cell receptor beta chain under discussion was sequenced for a study of T-cell memory formation after mild COVID-19. As for the study in general: TCR clusters were mostly confined to one donor each.

Using constant-segment primers, 5'RACE produced TCR alpha and TCR beta cDNA libraries carrying sample barcodes and UMIs. TCRdb reanalysed the 5' RACE reads using MiXCR and keeps one entry per CDR3 protein. The top ten hold around 14% of the sample, which has 350,000 to 500,000 distinct CDR3 sequences, 20% to 30% seen once. This clonotype was counted a few times. Its matching antigen is unknown. The J segment lost 7 bases and the V segment lost 5 bases, leaving 9 bases of the junction unmatched. Germline loops: CDR1 SEHNR, CDR2 FQNEAQ (reference sequence). The CDR3 spans 14 residues. Whole-study results and caveats: Chiefly within CM and EM were the contracting CD4+ clones; CD8+ ones were within EMRA. From day 15 to 85, contracting clones were balanced between CD4 and CD8, whereas later expanders leaned toward CD4+.

The receptor's source is an adult woman who had mild COVID-19 (a few samples of this study predate the infection). Cell type and time point are not known. The chain uses TRBV7-9 and TRBJ1-1, with 8 bases aligning to TRBD1. Sequencing input: PBMCs or a T cell subset sorted from them (not recorded which). The CDR3 here is CASSPPGGLGEAFF. DNA for the CDR3: TGTGCCAGCAGCCCCCCAGGGGGCTTAGGTGAAGCTTTCTTT.